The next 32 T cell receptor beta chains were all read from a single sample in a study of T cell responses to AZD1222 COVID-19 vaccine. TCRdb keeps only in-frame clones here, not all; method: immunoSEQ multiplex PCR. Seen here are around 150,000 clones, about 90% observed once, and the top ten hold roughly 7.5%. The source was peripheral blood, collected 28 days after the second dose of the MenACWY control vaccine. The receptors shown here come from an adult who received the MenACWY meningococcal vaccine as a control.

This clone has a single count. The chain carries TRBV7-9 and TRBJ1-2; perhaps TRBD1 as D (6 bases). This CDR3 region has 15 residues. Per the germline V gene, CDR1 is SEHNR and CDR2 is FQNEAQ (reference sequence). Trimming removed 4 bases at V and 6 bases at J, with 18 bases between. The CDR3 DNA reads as TGTGCCAGCAGCTCGCAGAATCAGGGGCCCAATGGCTACACCTTC. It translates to CASSSQNQGPNGYTF.

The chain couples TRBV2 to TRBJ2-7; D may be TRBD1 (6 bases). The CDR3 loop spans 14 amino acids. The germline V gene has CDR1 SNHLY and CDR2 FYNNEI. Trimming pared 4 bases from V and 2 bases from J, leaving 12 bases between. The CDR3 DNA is TGTGCCAGCAGTGTGAGGACAGCAGCCTACGAGCAGTACTTC. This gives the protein CASSVRTAAYEQYF.

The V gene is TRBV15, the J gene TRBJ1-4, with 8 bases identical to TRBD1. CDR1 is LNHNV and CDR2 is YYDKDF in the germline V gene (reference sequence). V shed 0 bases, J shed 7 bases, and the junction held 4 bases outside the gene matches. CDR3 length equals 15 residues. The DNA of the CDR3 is TGTGCCACCAGCAGAGATCAGGGGGCAAGTGAAAAACTGTTTTTT. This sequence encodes CATSRDQGASEKLFF.

CDR3 DNA sequence: TGTGCCAGCAGCTTAGGCTGGGAAGAGACCCAGTACTTC. Amino acid sequence: CASSLGWEETQYF. The V and J genes are TRBV7-2 and TRBJ2-5; D gene unclear. V dropped 1 base and J dropped 3 bases, with 6 bases sitting between them. CDR1 is SGHTA, CDR2 FQGNSA, per germline. The CDR3 loop spans 13 amino acids.

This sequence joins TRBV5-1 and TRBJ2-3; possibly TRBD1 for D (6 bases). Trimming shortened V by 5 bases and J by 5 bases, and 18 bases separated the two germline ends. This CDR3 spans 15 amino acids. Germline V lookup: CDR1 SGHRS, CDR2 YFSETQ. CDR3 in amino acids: CASRDSQPHKDTQYF. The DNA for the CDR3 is TGCGCCAGCAGGGACAGTCAACCTCATAAAGATACGCAGTATTTT.

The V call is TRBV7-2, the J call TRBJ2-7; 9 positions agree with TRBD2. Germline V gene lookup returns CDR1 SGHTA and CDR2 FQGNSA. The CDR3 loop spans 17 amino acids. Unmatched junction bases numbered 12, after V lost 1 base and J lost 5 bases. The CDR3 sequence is CASSLVTGRGGQNEQYF. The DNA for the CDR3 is TGTGCCAGCAGCTTAGTAACTGGGCGGGGGGGCCAGAACGAGCAGTACTTC. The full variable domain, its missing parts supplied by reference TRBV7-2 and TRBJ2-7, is GAGVSQSPSNKVTEKGKDVELRCDPISGHTALYWYRQSLGQGLEFLIYFQGNSAPDKSGLPSDRFSAERTGGSVSTLTIQRTQQEDSAVYLCASSLVTGRGGQNEQYFGPGTRLTVT.

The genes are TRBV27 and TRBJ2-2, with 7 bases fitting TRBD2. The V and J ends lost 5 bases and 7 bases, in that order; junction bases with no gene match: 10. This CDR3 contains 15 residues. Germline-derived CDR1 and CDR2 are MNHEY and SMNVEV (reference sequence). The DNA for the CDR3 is TGTGCCAGCAGTCTCCGACTAGCTACTGGCGGGGAGCTGTTTTTT. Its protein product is CASSLRLATGGELFF.

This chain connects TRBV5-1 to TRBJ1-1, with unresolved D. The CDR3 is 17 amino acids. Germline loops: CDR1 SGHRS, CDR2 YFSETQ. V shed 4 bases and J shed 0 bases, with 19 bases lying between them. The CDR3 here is CASSHHLDTTLNTEAFF. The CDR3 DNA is TGCGCCAGCAGCCACCACCTCGACACCACATTGAACACTGAAGCTTTCTTT.

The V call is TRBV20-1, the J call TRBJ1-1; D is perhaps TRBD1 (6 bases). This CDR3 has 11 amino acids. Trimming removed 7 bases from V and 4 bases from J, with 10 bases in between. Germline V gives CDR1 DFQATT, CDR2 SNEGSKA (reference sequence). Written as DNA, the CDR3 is TGCAGTGTGAGGGGGAGCACTGAAGCTTTCTTT. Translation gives CSVRGSTEAFF.

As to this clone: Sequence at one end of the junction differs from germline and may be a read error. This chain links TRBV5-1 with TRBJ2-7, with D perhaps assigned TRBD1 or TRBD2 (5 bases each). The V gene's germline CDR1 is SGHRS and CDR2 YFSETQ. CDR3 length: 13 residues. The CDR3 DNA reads TGCGCCAGCAGGTTGGGACGGACCTACGAGCAGTACTTC. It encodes CASRLGRTYEQYF.

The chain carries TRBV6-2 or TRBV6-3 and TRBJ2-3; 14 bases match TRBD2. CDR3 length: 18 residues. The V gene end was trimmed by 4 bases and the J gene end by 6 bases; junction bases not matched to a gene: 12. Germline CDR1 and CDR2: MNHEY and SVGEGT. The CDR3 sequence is CASSFSTGTSGSFDTQYF. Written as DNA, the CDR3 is TGTGCCAGCAGTTTCTCAACCGGGACTAGCGGGAGTTTTGATACGCAGTATTTT.

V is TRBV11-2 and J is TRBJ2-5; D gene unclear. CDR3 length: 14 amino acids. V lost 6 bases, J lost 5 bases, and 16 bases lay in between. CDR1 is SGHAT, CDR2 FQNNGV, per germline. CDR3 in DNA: TGTGCCAGCAGGAAGAACAAAATGGGGGAGACCCAGTACTTC. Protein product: CASRKNKMGETQYF.

The CDR3 DNA reads TGTGCCAGCAGTTTCCGGACTAGCGAGCAGTTCTTC. The encoded protein is CASSFRTSEQFF. The rearrangement joins TRBV28 to TRBJ2-1, with TRBD2 matching over 8 bases. Germline V gives CDR1 MDHEN, CDR2 SYDVKM. Losses at the gene ends were 3 bases for V and 10 bases for J; bases not matched to a gene: 2. This CDR3 contains 12 residues.

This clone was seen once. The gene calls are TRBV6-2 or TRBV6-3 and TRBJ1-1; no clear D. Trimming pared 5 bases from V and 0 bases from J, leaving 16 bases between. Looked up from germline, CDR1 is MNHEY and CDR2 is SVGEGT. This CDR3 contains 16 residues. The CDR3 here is CASSNPWTVMNTEAFF. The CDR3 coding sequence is TGTGCCAGCAGTAACCCCTGGACGGTCATGAACACTGAAGCTTTCTTT.

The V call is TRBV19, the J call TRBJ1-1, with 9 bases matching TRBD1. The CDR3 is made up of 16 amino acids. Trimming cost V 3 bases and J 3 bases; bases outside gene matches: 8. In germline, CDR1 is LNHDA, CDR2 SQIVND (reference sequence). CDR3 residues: CASSIGPGTGYTEAFF. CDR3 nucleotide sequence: TGTGCCAGTAGTATTGGACCCGGGACAGGGTACACTGAAGCTTTCTTT.

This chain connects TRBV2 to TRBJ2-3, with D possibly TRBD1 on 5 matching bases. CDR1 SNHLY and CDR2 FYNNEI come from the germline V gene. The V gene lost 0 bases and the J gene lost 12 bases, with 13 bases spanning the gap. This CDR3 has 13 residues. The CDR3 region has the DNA TGTGCCAGCAGTGAAGCCGCTTTGGGGCACCAGTATTTT. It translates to CASSEAALGHQYF.

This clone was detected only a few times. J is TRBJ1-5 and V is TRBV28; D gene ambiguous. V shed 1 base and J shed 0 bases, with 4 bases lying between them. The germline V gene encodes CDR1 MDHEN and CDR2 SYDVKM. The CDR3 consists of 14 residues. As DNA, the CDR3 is TGTGCCAGCAGTTTATCCCATAGCAATCAGCCCCAGCATTTT. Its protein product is CASSLSHSNQPQHF.

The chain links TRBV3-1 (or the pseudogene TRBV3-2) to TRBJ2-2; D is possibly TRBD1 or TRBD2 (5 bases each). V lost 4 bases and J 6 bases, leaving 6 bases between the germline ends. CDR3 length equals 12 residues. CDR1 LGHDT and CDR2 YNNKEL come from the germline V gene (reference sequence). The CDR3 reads CASSRGPGELFF. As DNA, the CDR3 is TGTGCCAGCAGCCGGGGACCCGGGGAGCTGTTTTTT.

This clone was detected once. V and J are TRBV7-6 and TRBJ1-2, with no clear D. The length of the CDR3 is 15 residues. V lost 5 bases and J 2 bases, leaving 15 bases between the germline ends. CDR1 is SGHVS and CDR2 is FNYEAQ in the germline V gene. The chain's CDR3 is CASSPNRVGNYGYTF. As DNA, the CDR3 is TGTGCCAGCAGCCCCAACCGTGTCGGCAACTATGGCTACACCTTC.

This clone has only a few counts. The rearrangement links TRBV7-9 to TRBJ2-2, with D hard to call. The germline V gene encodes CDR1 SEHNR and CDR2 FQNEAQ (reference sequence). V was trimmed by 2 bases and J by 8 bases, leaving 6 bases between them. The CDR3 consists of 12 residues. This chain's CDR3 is CASSLTSGELFF. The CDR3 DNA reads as TGTGCCAGCAGCTTAACGTCAGGGGAGCTGTTTTTT.

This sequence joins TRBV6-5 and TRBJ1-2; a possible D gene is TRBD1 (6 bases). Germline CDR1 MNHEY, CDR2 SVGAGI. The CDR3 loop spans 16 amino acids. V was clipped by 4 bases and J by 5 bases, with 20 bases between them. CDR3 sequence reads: CASSFSSWGAGYGYTF. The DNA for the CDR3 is TGTGCCAGCAGTTTCTCCAGCTGGGGGGCCGGGTATGGCTACACCTTC.

The CDR3 region is CASSVGVKETQYF. CDR3 bases: TGTGCCAGCAGCGTAGGAGTCAAGGAGACCCAGTACTTC. V gene TRBV9 combines with J gene TRBJ2-5, with D unclear. V gave up 0 bases and J gave up 5 bases, with 8 bases separating them. CDR1 SGDLS and CDR2 YYNGEE come from the germline V gene. CDR3 length: 13 amino acids.

DNA for the CDR3: TGTGCCATCAGTGAGTCGGTCGTGAACACTGAAGCTTTCTTT. Protein sequence: CAISESVVNTEAFF. The V gene is TRBV10-3, the J gene TRBJ1-1; no firm D call. Trimming took off 0 bases at V and 0 bases at J, with 5 bases between the two ends. Germline CDR1 is ENHRY and CDR2 is SYGVKD. This CDR3 region has 14 residues.

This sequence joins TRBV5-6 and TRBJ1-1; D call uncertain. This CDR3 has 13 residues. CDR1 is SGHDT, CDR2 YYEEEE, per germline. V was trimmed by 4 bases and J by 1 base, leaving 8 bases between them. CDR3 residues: CASSPVQNTEAFF. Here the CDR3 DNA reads TGTGCCAGCAGCCCCGTCCAGAACACTGAAGCTTTCTTT.

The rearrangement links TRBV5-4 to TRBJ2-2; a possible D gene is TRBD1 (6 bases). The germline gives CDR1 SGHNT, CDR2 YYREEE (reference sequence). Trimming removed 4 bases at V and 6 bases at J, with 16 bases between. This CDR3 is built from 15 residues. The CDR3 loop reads CASSVTGLDPGELFF. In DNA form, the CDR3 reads TGTGCCAGCAGCGTGACAGGTCTTGACCCCGGGGAGCTGTTTTTT.

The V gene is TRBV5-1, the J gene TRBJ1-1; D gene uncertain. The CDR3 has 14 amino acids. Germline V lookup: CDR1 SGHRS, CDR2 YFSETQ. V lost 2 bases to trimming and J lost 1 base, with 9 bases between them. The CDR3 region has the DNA TGCGCCAGCAGCTTAAGCGACGGGAACACTGAAGCTTTCTTT. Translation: CASSLSDGNTEAFF.

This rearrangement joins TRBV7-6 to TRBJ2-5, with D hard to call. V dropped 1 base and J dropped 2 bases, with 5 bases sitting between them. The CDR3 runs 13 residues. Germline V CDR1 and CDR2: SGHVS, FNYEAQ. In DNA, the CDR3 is TGTGCCAGCAGCTTAGTTCAGCAAGAGACCCAGTACTTC. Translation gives CASSLVQQETQYF. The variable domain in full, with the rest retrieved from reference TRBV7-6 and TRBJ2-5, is GAGVSQSPRYKVTKRGQDVALRCDPISGHVSLYWYRQALGQGPEFLTYFNYEAQQDKSGLPNDRFSAERPEGSISTLTIQRTEQRDSAMYRCASSLVQQETQYFGPGTRLLVL.

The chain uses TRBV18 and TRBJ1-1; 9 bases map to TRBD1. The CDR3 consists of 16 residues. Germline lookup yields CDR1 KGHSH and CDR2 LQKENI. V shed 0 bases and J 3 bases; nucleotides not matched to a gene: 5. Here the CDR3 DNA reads TGTGCCAGCTCACCACCCTCGACAGGGGGGGACACTGAAGCTTTCTTT. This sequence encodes CASSPPSTGGDTEAFF.

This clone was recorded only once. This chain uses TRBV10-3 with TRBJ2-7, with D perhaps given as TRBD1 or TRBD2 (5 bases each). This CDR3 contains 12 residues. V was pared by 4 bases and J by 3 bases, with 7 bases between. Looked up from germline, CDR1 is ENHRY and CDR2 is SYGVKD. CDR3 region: CAISGGGYEQYF. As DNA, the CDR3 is TGTGCCATCAGTGGTGGGGGCTACGAGCAGTACTTC.

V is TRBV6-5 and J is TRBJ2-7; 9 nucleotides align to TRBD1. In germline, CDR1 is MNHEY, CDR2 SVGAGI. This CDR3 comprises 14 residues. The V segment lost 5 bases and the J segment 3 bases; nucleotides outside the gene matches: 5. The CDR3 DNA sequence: TGTGCCAGCAGTCCTCGGGACAGGGTCTACGAGCAGTACTTC. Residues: CASSPRDRVYEQYF.

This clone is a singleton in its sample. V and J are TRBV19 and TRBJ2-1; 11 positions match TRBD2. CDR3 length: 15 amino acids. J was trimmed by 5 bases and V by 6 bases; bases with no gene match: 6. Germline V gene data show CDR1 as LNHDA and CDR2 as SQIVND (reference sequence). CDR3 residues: CASSLTSGSHNEQFF. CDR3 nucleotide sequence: TGTGCCAGTAGCCTAACTAGCGGGAGTCACAATGAGCAGTTCTTC.

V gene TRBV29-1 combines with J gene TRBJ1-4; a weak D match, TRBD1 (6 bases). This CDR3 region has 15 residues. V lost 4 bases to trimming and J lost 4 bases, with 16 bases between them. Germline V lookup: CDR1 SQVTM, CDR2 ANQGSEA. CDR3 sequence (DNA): TGCAGCGTTGGGGGGGGCCGGGACCTTAATGAAAAACTGTTTTTT. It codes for CSVGGGRDLNEKLFF. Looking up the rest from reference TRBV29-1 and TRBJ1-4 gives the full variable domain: SAVISQKPSRDICQRGTSLTIQCQVDSQVTMMFWYRQQPGQSLTLIATANQGSEATYESGFVIDKFPISRPNLTFSTLTVSNMSPEDSSIYLCSVGGGRDLNEKLFFGSGTQLSVL.